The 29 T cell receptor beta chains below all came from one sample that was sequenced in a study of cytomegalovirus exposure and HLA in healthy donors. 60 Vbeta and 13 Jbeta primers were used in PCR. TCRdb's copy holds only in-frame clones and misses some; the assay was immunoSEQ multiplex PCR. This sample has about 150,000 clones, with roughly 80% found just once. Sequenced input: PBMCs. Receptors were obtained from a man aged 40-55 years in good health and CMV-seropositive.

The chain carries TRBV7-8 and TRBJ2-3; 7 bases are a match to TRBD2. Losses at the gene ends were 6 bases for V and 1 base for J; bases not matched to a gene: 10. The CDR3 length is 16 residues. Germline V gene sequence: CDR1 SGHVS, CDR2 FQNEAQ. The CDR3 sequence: CASRVAGGRRTDTQYF. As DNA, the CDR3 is TGTGCCAGCAGAGTAGCGGGTGGCCGACGCACAGATACGCAGTATTTT.

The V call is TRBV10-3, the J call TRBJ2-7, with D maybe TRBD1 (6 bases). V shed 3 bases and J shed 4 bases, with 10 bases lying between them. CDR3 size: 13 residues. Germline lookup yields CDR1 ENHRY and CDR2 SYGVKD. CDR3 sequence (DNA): TGTGCCATCAGTGACATACAGGGATACGAGCAGTACTTC. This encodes CAISDIQGYEQYF.

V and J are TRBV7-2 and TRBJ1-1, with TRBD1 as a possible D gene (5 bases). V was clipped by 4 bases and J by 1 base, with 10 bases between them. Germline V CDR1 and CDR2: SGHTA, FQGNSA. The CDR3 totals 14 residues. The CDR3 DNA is TGTGCCAGCAGCTCGCGCAGGGAGAACACTGAAGCTTTCTTT. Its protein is CASSSRRENTEAFF.

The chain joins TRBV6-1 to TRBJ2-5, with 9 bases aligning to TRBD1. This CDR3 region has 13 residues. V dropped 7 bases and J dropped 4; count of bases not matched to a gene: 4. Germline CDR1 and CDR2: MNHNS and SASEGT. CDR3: CASNRQGGETQYF. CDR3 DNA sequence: TGTGCCAGCAATCGACAGGGGGGAGAGACCCAGTACTTC.

The CDR3 is CASSPLRGTRNTIYF. In nucleotides, the CDR3 is TGTGCCAGCAGTCCTTTAAGGGGTACGAGAAACACCATATATTTT. This chain joins TRBV25-1 and TRBJ1-3; tentative D call: TRBD1 (5 bases). This CDR3 has 15 residues. The V gene lost 5 bases and the J gene lost 5 bases, with 16 bases spanning the gap. Germline V lookup: CDR1 MGHDK, CDR2 SYGVNS.

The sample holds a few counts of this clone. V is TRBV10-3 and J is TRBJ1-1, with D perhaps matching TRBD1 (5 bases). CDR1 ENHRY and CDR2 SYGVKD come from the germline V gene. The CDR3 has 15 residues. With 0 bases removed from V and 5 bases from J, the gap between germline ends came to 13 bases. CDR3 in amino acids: CAISESGQGRTEAFF. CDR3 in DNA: TGTGCCATCAGTGAGTCGGGCCAGGGAAGGACTGAAGCTTTCTTT.

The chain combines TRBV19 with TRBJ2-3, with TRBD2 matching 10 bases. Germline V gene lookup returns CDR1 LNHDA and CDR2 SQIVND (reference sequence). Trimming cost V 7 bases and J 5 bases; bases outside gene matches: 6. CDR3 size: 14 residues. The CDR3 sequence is CASKASGRRDTQYF. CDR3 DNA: TGTGCCAGTAAGGCTAGCGGGAGAAGAGATACGCAGTATTTT.

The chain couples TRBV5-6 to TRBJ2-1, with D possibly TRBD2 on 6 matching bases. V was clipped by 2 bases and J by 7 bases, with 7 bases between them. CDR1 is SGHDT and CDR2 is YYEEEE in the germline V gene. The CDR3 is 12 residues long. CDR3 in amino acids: CASSLGGNEQFF. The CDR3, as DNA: TGTGCCAGCAGCTTAGGAGGGAATGAGCAGTTCTTC. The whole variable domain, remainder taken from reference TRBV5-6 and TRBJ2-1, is DAGVTQSPTHLIKTRGQQVTLRCSPKSGHDTVSWYQQALGQGPQFIFQYYEEEERQRGNFPDRFSGHQFPNYSSELNVNALLLGDSALYLCASSLGGNEQFFGPGTRLTVL.

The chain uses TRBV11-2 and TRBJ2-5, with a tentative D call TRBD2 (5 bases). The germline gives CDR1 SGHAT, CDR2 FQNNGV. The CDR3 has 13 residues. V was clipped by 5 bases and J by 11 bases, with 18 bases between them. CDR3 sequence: CASSQADLLSQYF. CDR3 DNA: TGTGCCAGCAGCCAAGCGGACCTACTGAGTCAGTACTTC.

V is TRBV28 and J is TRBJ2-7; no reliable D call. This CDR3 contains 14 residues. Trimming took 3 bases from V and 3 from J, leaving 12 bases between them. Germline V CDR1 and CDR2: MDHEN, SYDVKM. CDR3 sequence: CASSLAQDIYEQYF. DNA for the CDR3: TGTGCCAGCAGTTTGGCGCAGGATATCTACGAGCAGTACTTC.

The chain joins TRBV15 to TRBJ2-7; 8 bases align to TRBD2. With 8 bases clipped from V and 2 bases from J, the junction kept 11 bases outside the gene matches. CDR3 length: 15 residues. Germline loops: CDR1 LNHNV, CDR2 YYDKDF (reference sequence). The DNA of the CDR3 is TGTGCCACCTCAACAGCGGGAGTCGTTACCTACGAGCAGTACTTC. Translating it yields CATSTAGVVTYEQYF. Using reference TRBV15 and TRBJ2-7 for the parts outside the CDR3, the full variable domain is DAMVIQNPRYQVTQFGKPVTLSCSQTLNHNVMYWYQQKSSQAPKLLFHYYDKDFNNEADTPDNFQSRRPNTSFCFLDIRSPGLGDTAMYLCATSTAGVVTYEQYFGPGTRLTVT.

The CDR3 reads CASRAQPSEDTQYF. The DNA for the CDR3 is TGCGCCAGCAGGGCGCAACCAAGCGAAGATACGCAGTATTTT. The chain uses TRBV5-1 and TRBJ2-3; no clear D. Germline V gene data show CDR1 as SGHRS and CDR2 as YFSETQ. Trimming cost V 5 bases and J 5 bases, with 15 bases left between them. The CDR3 is made up of 14 amino acids.

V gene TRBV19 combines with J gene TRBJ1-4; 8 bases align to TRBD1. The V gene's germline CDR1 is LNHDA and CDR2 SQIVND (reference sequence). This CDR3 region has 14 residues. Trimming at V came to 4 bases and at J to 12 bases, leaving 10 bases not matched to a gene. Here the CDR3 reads CASSSRQGRAELFF. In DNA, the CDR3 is TGTGCCAGTAGTAGTAGACAGGGGCGAGCGGAACTGTTTTTT.

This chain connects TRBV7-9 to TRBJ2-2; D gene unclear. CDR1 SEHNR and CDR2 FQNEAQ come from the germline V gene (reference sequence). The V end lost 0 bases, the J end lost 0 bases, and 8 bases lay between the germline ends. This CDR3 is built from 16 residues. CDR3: CASSLAPTANTGELFF. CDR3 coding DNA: TGTGCCAGCAGCTTAGCGCCTACCGCGAACACCGGGGAGCTGTTTTTT.

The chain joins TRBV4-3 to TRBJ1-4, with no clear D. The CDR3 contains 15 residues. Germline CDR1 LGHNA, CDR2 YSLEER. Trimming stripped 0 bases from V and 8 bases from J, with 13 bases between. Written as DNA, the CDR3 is TGCGCCAGCAGCCAAGATTTGCGGTATAACGAAAAACTGTTTTTT. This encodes CASSQDLRYNEKLFF.

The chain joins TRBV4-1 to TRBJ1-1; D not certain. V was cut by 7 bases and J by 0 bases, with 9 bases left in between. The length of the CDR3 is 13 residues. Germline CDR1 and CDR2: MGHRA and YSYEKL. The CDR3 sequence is CASIGRMNTEAFF. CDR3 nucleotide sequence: TGCGCCAGCATCGGGAGGATGAACACTGAAGCTTTCTTT.

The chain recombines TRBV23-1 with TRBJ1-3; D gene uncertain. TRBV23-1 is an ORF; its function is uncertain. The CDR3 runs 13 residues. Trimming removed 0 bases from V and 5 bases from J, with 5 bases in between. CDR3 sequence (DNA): TGCGCCAGCAGTCAATCGTTAAGAAACACCATATATTTT. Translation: CASSQSLRNTIYF.

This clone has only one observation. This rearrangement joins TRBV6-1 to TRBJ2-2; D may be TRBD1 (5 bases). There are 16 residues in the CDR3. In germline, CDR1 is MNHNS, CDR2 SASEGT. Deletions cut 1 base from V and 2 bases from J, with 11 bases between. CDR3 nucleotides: TGTGCCAGCAGTGAAGGACAGTACCTAAACACCGGGGAGCTGTTTTTT. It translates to CASSEGQYLNTGELFF.

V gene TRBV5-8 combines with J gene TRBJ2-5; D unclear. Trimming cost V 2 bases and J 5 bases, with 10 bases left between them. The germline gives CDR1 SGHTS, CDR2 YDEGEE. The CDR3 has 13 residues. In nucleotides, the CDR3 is TGTGCCAGCAGCTTTAGGAGAACGGAGACCCAGTACTTC. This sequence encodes CASSFRRTETQYF.

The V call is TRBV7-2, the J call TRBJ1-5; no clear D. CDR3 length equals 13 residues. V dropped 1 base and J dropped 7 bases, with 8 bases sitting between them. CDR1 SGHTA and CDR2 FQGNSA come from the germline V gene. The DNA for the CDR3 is TGTGCCAGCAGCTTAGGTCGCGAGCAGCCCCAGCATTTT. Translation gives CASSLGREQPQHF.

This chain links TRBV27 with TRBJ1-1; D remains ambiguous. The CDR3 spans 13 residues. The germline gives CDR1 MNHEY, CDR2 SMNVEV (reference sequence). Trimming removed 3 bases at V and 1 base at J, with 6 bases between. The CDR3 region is CASSFRENTEAFF. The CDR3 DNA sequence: TGTGCCAGCAGTTTTCGAGAGAACACTGAAGCTTTCTTT.

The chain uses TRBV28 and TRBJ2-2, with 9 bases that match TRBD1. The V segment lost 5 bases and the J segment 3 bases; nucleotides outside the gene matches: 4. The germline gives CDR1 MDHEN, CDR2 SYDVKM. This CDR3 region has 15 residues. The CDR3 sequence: CASSPGTGYTGELFF. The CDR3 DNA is TGTGCCAGCAGTCCCGGGACAGGGTACACCGGGGAGCTGTTTTTT.

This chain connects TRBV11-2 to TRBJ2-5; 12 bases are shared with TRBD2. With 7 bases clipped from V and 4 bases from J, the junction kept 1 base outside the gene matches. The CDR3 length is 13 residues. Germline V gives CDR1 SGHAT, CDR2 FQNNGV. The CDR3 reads CASTLAGGETQYF. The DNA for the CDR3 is TGTGCCAGCACACTAGCGGGAGGAGAGACCCAGTACTTC.

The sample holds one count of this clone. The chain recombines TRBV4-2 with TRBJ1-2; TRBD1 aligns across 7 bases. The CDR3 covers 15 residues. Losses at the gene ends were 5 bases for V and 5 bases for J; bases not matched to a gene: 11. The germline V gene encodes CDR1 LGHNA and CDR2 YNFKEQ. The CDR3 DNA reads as TGTGCCAGCAGCGCAAGTTCTCAGGGGGAGTATGGCTACACCTTC. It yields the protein CASSASSQGEYGYTF.

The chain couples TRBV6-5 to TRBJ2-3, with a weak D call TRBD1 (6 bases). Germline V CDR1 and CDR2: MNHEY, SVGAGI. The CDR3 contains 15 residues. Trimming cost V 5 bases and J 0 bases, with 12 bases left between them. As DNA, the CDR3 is TGTGCCAGCAGTCCACAGGGTACTAGCACAGATACGCAGTATTTT. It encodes CASSPQGTSTDTQYF.

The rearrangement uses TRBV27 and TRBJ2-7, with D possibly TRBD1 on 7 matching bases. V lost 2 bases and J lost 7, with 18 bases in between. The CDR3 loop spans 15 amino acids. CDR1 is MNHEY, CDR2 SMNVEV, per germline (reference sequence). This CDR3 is CASSLGGTVPREQYF. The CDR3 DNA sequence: TGTGCCAGCAGTTTAGGCGGGACAGTCCCTAGGGAGCAGTACTTC.

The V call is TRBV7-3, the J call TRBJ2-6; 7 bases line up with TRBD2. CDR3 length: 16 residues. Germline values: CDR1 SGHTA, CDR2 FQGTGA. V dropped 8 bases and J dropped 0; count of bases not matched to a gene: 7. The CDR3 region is CASSAGAISGANVLTF. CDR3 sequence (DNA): TGTGCCAGCTCGGCGGGAGCCATCTCTGGGGCCAACGTCCTGACTTTC.

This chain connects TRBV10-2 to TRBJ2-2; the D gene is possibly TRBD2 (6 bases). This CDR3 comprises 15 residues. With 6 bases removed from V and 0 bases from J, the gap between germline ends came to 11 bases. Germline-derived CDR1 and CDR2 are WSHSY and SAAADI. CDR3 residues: CASRGGGPNTGELFF. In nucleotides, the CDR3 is TGCGCCAGCAGGGGAGGCGGGCCGAACACCGGGGAGCTGTTTTTT.

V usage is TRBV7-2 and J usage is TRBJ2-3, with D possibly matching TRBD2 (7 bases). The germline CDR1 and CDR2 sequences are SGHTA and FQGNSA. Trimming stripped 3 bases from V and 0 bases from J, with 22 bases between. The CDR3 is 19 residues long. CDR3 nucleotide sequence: TGTGCCAGCAGCTTGAGGACAACGTGGGGGAGGGGGAGCACAGATACGCAGTATTTT. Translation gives CASSLRTTWGRGSTDTQYF.